The entry that follows covers one T cell receptor beta chain sequence. What it recognizes is unknown. This sample is drawn from a study of CD8+CD57+ T cells in acquired aplastic anemia. Study details: DNA from sorted CD4+ and CD8+ cells averaged around 3 ug. Study results and limitations: The study identified more than 25 CD8+ CDR3 sequences shared by patients and controls. Patients did not significantly differ from controls in CD8+ Simpson's diversity.

The CDR3 totals 14 residues. V shed 2 bases and J 5 bases; nucleotides not matched to a gene: 3. CDR1 and CDR2 from the germline V gene are ENHRY and SYGVKD. Genomic DNA was employed as the template in profiling TCR beta VDJ and CDR3. TCRdb independently ran MiXCR on the reads; one entry per CDR3 protein. The sample has about 270,000 distinct CDR3 sequences; around 60% are singletons. The sample was sorted CD4+, CD8+, or CD8+CD57+ T cells (not recorded which) from PBMCs. The rearrangement joins TRBV10-3 to TRBJ2-3; 8 bases fit TRBD2. The clonotype originates from a human donor with severe aplastic anemia or a healthy control (not recorded which). The DNA for the CDR3 is TGTGCCATCAGTGAGCGGGGGGGCCTAGATACGCAGTATTTT. Translating gives CAISERGGLDTQYF.